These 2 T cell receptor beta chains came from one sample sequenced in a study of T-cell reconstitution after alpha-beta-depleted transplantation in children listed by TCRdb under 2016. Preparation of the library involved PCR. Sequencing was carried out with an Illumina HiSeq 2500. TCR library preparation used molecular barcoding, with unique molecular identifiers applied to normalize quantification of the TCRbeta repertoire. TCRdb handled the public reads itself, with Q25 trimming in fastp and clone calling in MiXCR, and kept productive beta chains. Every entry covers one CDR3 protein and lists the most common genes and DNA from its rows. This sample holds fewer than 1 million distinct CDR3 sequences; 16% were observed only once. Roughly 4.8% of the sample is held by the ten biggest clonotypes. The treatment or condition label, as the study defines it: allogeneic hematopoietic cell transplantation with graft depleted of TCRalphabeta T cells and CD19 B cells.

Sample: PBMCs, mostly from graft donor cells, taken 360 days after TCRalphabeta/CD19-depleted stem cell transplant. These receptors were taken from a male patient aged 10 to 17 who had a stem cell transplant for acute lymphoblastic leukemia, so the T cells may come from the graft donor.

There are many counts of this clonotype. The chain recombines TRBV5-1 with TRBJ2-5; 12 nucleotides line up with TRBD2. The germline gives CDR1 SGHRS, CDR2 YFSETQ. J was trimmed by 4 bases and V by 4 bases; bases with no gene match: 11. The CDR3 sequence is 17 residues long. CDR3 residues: CASSQRTSGRTGETQYF. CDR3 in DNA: TGCGCCAGCAGCCAGAGAACTAGCGGGAGGACTGGAGAGACCCAGTACTTC.

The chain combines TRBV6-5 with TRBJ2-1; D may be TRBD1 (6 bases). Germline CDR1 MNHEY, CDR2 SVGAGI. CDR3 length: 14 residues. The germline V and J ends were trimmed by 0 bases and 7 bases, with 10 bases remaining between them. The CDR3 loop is CASSYSYRENEQFF. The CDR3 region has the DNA TGTGCCAGCAGTTACTCTTACAGGGAGAATGAGCAGTTCTTC.